This TCR beta chain was recorded in a study of T cells in Graves' hyperthyroidism and ophthalmopathy. The sample holds many counts of this clonotype. Exclusion followed for patients with uncontrolled infection, other autoimmune disease, pregnancy or lactation. Amplification targeted TCR beta CDR3 regions from RNA transcripts. HTBI primers were used for first-round RT-PCR of the TCR CDR3. TCRdb reprocessed the multiplex PCR reads via MiXCR and lists one record per CDR3 protein. Of about 570,000 distinct CDR3 sequences listed, around 46% are singletons. The sequence came from an adult woman with Graves' disease, either hyperthyroidism or ophthalmopathy (not recorded which). The material sequenced was peripheral blood or thyroid tissue (not recorded which).

The CDR3 loop is CASSVVNGINEKLFF. The CDR3 DNA sequence: TGTGCCAGCAGCGTAGTGAACGGAATTAATGAAAAACTGTTTTTT. The V and J genes are TRBV9 and TRBJ1-4, with no clear D. Trimming removed 0 bases at V and 4 bases at J, with 10 bases between. This CDR3 has 15 residues. Germline CDR1 and CDR2: SGDLS and YYNGEE.